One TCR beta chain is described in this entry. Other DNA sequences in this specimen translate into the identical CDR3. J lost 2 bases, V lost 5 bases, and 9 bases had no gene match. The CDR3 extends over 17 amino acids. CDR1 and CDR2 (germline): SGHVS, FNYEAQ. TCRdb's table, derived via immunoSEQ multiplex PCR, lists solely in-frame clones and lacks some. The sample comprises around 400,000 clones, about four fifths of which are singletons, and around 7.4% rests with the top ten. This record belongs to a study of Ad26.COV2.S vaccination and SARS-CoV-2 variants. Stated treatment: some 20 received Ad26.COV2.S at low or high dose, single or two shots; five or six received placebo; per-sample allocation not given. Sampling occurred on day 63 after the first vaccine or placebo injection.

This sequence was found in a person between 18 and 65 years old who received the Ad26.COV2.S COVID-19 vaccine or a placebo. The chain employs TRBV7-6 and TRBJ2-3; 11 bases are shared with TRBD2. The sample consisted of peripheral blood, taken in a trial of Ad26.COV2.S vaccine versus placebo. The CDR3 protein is CASSARPGLAATDTQYF. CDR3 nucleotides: TGTGCCAGCAGCGCCCGACCGGGACTAGCGGCCACAGATACGCAGTATTTT.